One T cell receptor (beta chain) is described in this entry. Antigen unknown. Germline V CDR1 and CDR2: SGHTA, FQGNSA. V lost 5 bases and J 0 bases, leaving 5 bases between the germline ends. This CDR3 comprises 13 residues. Using immunoSEQ multiplex PCR, the repertoire was profiled, and TCRdb retains in-frame clones only, with some absent. Here the sample spans approximately 57,000 clones, 85% to 95% being singletons. Each of the patients experienced relapse following autologous stem cell transplantation, and their brentuximab vedotin exposure differed. This record comes from a study of PD-1 blockade in classical Hodgkin lymphoma. Study findings and constraints: TCR diversity in CD4+, not CD8+, cells rose significantly by C4D1. Diminished baseline TCR diversity has been reported in newly diagnosed patients relative to healthy donors.

The sample here was peripheral blood mononuclear cells (PBMCs), taken before the second cycle of nivolumab. V usage is TRBV7-2 and J usage is TRBJ1-3; D gene unclear. The sequence derives from a human donor with classical Hodgkin lymphoma. The CDR3 region is CASSASSGNTIYF. CDR3 bases: TGTGCCAGCAGCGCAAGCTCTGGAAACACCATATATTTT.